The sequence of this TCR beta chain was determined in a study of blood T cell repertoires in COVID-19. On the study more broadly: In each case, the material was cDNA or gDNA derived from T cells, B-cell-depleted T cells, or PBMCs.

TCRdb's copy holds only in-frame clones and misses some; the assay was immunoSEQ multiplex PCR. The sample consists of under 500,000 clones, 80% to 90% of them appearing once. Germline V lookup: CDR1 SGHRS, CDR2 YFSETQ. V dropped 0 bases and J dropped 3; count of bases not matched to a gene: 4. The CDR3 has 15 residues. As regards this clone: The same CDR3 is also encoded by other DNA sequences in this sample.

Specimen: peripheral blood. The sequence was obtained from a woman in her 30s with acute or convalescent COVID-19. This chain uses TRBV5-1 with TRBJ2-5, with 8 bases lining up with TRBD1. CDR3 protein: CASSLVTGGEETQYF. The CDR3 DNA follows: TGCGCCAGCAGCTTGGTAACAGGGGGAGAAGAGACCCAGTACTTC. The entire variable domain, with the rest obtained from reference TRBV5-1 and TRBJ2-5, is as follows: KAGVTQTPRYLIKTRGQQVTLSCSPISGHRSVSWYQQTPGQGLQFLFEYFSETQRNKGNFPGRFSGRQFSNSRSEMNVSTLELGDSALYLCASSLVTGGEETQYFGPGTRLLVL.